This paragraph reports one TCR beta chain. Its specificity is not known. These data are taken from a study of shared clonotypes between healthy human individuals. Adult Caucasians living in Nashville, Tennessee made up all of the donors. Germline values: CDR1 SNHLY, CDR2 FYNNEI. Unmatched junction bases numbered 7, after V lost 8 bases and J lost 2 bases. The CDR3 is made up of 15 amino acids. General study results and limits: The sole specimen, blood, was sampled, and tissue repertoires likely differ.

An even split of each subset's genomic DNA across several immunoSEQ plates was performed. The protocol was immunoSEQ multiplex PCR, while the TCRdb copy is restricted to in-frame clones and leaves out a portion. Altogether some 2,000,000 clones are present, approximately 96% being singletons, with the ten largest covering around 0.13%. The chain uses TRBV2 and TRBJ2-3; TRBD1 aligns across 10 bases. The origin of this receptor is a man aged 18 to 35 in good health. The specimen was naive CD4+ T cells sorted from blood. Documented subset: CD45RA+ positively selected. CDR3 loop: CASGGQGRSTDTQYF. CDR3 nucleotides: TGTGCCAGCGGGGGACAGGGGCGGTCCACAGATACGCAGTATTTT.